This T cell receptor (beta chain) came from a study of identical twins listed by TCRdb under 2016. In terms of the full investigation: To test whether fetal clonotypes persist, this study deep-sequenced TCR alpha and beta repertoires from monozygotic twins, from unrelated adults of various ages, and from cord blood. Replicate twin experiments were performed at different times using different library preparation protocols to rule out contamination. Overall study outcomes, separate from this receptor: Recombination models systematically underestimated out-of-frame TCR alpha sharing in monozygotic twins but agreed with sharing between unrelated individuals. Because the same donors could not be followed over many years, conclusions were based on cross-sectional statistical analysis. Zero-insertion analyses could be partly confounded by invariant T cells such as MAIT and iNKT, though diverse VJ usage argued against such confounding for most clonotypes. A weaker excess of twin sharing was found in beta out-of-frame sequences because the signal-to-noise ratio was lowered by fewer shared sequences. Abundant cord blood beta clonotypes had fewer insertions, young adult naive repertoires showed a similar but weaker trend, and memory repertoires showed no such trend. Compared with coincidental sharing between unrelated individuals, an excess of low generation-probability sequences was observed among out-of-frame TCR alpha sequences shared between twins.

The CDR3 spans 14 residues, from the cysteine through the phenylalanine. The retained sequence is limited to the CDR3, 42 bases, with the frame set at the first base. The germline ends are 14 bases apart after V is trimmed by 8 bases and J by 1 base. The receptor library was made with 5' RACE. Sequencing instrument: Illumina HiSeq 2000. Template switching added a universal primer binding site, and the final cDNA carried a unique molecular identifier that allowed TCR cDNA molecules to be counted accurately. Specific primers in the conserved constant-segment region were used to synthesize first-strand cDNA for TCR alpha and beta chains. To control for contamination, each cDNA library was double barcoded with a SMART-Mk sample barcode plus Illumina barcodes. TruSeq adapter sequences, together with Illumina sample barcodes, were added in two successive PCR steps. The Illumina HiSeq platform was used with custom primers to sequence TCR alpha and beta cDNA libraries. Under the source paper's analysis protocol: MiGEC was used to process raw reads and extract unique molecular identifiers, and MiXCR was used to find CDR3 positions. For each individual, recombination models were inferred using an EM algorithm with the repgenHMM and IGoR tools. The analysis of shared clonotypes was done with the tcR package in R, with sharing normalized by the product of cloneset sizes. To study raw recombination free of thymic and clonal selection effects, out-of-frame nonproductive sequences were analyzed. The public reads were reanalyzed by TCRdb: fastp trimming at Q25, MiXCR alignment, in-frame beta chains only. Identical CDR3 protein sequences are pooled into one entry, listed with their most common genes and DNA. It is TCRdb's table, rather than the study itself, that gives the V and J calls and clone size. The table for this sample lists 250,000 to 350,000 distinct CDR3 sequences; roughly 10% of them were counted only once. Approximately 6.6% of the sample comes from the top ten.

This clonotype was observed a handful of times. Its antigen is not yet known. Qualities for individual bases were not recorded, and no much larger clone is one base off. Every donor in the study was a healthy Caucasian. Three pairs of female monozygotic twins, all aged about 18 to 29 years, made up the twin cohort. Positive isolation kits from Invitrogen were used to isolate CD4+ and CD8+ T cell populations. These records were also assigned to another study, of yellow fever vaccine responses in identical twins. As noted in the second study: The authors reported that the T cell response to vaccination in identical twins appeared partly convergent and partly personalized. In identical twins, the study followed T cell clones that responded to the vaccine with precision.

This receptor was taken from a young woman in good health. The sequence joins TRBV12-3 or TRBV12-4 to TRBJ2-5; TRBD2 is perhaps the D gene, given 6 matching bases. The sample was CD8+ T cells sorted from blood. The nucleotide sequence reads TGTGCCAGCGGATGGGGGGAGGCCCAAGAGACCCAGTACTTC. This sequence encodes CASGWGEAQETQYF.